This TCR beta chain emerged from a study of blood T cell repertoires in COVID-19. This clone was seen a single time. Libraries were prepared by immunoSEQ multiplex PCR; TCRdb keeps only in-frame clonotypes and omits some of them. The sample yields hundreds of thousands of clones, over 75% seen once. The germline V gene encodes CDR1 SGHRS and CDR2 YFSETQ. Trimming removed 4 bases at V and 1 base at J, with 5 bases between. CDR3 length: 12 residues. The sequence derives from a woman aged 18-29 years who had recovered from COVID-19. The chain employs TRBV5-1 and TRBJ1-2, with D unresolved. The sample taken for sequencing was PBMCs or T cells enriched from blood (not recorded which). CDR3 in DNA: TGCGCCAGCAGCGAACTTAACTATGGCTACACCTTC. Translation: CASSELNYGYTF.